This T cell receptor beta chain originates from a study of cytomegalovirus exposure and HLA in healthy donors. Use of 60 Vbeta and 13 Jbeta primers characterized the PCR. The repertoire was sequenced with immunoSEQ multiplex PCR; TCRdb's copy has only in-frame clones and lacks some. Of around 130,000 clones listed, around 86% are singletons. This CDR3 spans 14 amino acids. V lost 4 bases and J 4 bases, leaving 10 bases between the germline ends. Germline-derived CDR1 and CDR2 are MNHEY and SVGAGI. This clonotype was obtained from a female donor in good health and CMV-seronegative. The chain has TRBV6-5 and TRBJ2-2; D perhaps matches TRBD1 (6 bases). Sequenced input: PBMCs. Written as DNA, the CDR3 is TGTGCCAGCAGTTCGGACAGATCCACCGGGGAGCTGTTTTTT. It is translated as CASSSDRSTGELFF.